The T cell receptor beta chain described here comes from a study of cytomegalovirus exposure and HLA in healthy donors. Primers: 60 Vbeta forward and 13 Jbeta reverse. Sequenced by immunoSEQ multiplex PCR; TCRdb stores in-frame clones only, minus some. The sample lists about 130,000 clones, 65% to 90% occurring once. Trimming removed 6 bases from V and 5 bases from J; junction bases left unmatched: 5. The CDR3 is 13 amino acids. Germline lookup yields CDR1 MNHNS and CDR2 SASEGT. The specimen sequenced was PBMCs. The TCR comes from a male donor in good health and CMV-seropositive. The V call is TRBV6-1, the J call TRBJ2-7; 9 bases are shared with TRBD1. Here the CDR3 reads CASRTTGGDEQYF. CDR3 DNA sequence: TGTGCCAGCAGGACCACAGGGGGCGACGAGCAGTACTTC.